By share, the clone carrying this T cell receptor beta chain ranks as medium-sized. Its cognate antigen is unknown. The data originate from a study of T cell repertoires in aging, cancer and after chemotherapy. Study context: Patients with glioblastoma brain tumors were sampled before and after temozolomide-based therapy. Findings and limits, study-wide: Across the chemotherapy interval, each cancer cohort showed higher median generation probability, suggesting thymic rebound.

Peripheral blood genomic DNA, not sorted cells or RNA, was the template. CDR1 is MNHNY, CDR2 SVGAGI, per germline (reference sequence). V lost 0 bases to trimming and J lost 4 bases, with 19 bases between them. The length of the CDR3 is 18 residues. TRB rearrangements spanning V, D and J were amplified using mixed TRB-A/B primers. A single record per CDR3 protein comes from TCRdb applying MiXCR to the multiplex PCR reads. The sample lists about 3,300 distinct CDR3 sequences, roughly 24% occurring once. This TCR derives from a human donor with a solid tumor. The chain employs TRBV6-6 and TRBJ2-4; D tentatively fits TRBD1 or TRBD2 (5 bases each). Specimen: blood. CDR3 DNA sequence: TGTGCCAGCAGTTACTCCGGATCGATCTCTGGGGGAAAAAACATTCAGTACTTC. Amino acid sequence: CASSYSGSISGGKNIQYF.